This T cell receptor (beta chain) is drawn from a study of cytomegalovirus exposure and HLA in healthy donors. The PCR employed 60 Vbeta primers together with 13 Jbeta primers. Assay: immunoSEQ multiplex PCR; the TCRdb copy retains only in-frame clones and omits some. This table has some 91,000 clones, 65% to 80% appearing once. This CDR3 has 14 amino acids. Germline CDR1 is SGHRS and CDR2 is YFSETQ. V was clipped by 5 bases and J by 4 bases; unmatched bases: 8. The chain carries TRBV5-1 and TRBJ1-2; TRBD1 matches at 7 bases. Sequenced material: PBMCs. This TCR came from a man in his forties in good health and CMV-seropositive. This chain's CDR3 is CASSLGTVGYGYTF. CDR3 bases: TGCGCCAGCAGTCTCGGGACAGTCGGCTATGGCTACACCTTC.